The source of this T cell receptor (beta chain) is a study of tumor-infiltrating lymphocytes in primary liver carcinoma. Study details: Regardless of tissue type, samples showed similar yields of roughly 3.5 to 7.5 million productive TCRbeta reads. Notes on the study in general: Paired tumor-adjacent and tumor-blood samples overlapped less than tumor region pairs did. Top clones occupying all five tumor regions numbered only about 7.5-24%.

Germline CDR1 and CDR2: SQVTM and ANQGSEA. This CDR3 has 12 amino acids. From unsorted bulk tissue weighing about 20-32 mg, DNA and RNA were co-extracted. The patients, who had chronic HBV infection, were treatment-naive (untreated). Comments on this clonotype: What it binds is unknown. One end of the junction varies from germline; a read error may be responsible.

cDNA specific to TCR beta was made from roughly 500 ng of total RNA, with a constant-region primer employed for priming. Each TCR beta library was derived from three nested multiplex PCR rounds that employed slightly modified ARM-PCR. Two initial PCR rounds of around 9 cycles each paired TRBV1-TRBV30 forward primers with a C-beta reverse primer. TCRdb passed the multiplex PCR reads through MiXCR, listing each CDR3 protein once. The sample has about 200,000 distinct CDR3 sequences, over 80% seen once; the top ten hold 15% to 20%. Material for sequencing was tumor tissue from primary liver carcinoma. This chain links TRBV29-1 with TRBJ2-5; 10 bases align to TRBD1. The sequence came from a man aged 40-49 years with primary liver carcinoma and hepatitis B virus infection. The CDR3 DNA sequence: TGCAGTGTCTGGGACAGGGGAGAGACCCAGAACTTC. This gives the protein CSVWDRGETQNF. Full variable domain (remainder filled in from reference TRBV29-1 and TRBJ2-5): SAVISQKPSRDICQRGTSLTIQCQVDSQVTMMFWYRQQPGQSLTLIATANQGSEATYESGFVIDKFPISRPNLTFSTLTVSNMSPEDSSIYLCSVWDRGETQNFGPGTRLLVL.